This T cell receptor (beta chain) was recorded in a study of cytomegalovirus exposure and HLA in healthy donors. Turning to the study itself: The same platform was used for the 120 or so validation repertoires as for the approximately 630 first-cohort repertoires, as reported in a later analysis.

Profiled with immunoSEQ multiplex PCR; TCRdb holds only in-frame clones, not every one. The data show some 200,000 clones, more than 65% seen once. About this clone itself: Antigen: not known.

Germline CDR1 reads SNHLY; CDR2 reads FYNNEI. This CDR3 comprises 14 residues. The J segment lost 4 bases and the V segment lost 5 bases, leaving 5 bases of the junction unmatched. Study-level points and caveats: First-cohort TCR clusters were later found to tend to co-occur in the roughly 130 validation repertoires. Most TCR sequences were seen very rarely across donors, but some public TCRs occurred in many. The classifier reportedly diagnosed cytomegalovirus status with high specificity and sensitivity.

The chain joins TRBV2 to TRBJ1-1, with 9 nucleotides matching TRBD1. Sequencing input: PBMCs. The clonotype comes from a young woman in good health and CMV-seropositive. The CDR3 loop is CASSRTGASTEAFF. The CDR3 DNA is TGTGCCAGCAGTAGGACAGGGGCGAGCACTGAAGCTTTCTTT. The whole variable domain, filled in from reference TRBV2 and TRBJ1-1, reads EPEVTQTPSHQVTQMGQEVILRCVPISNHLYFYWYRQILGQKVEFLVSFYNNEISEKSEIFDDQFSVERPDGSNFTLKIRSTKLEDSAMYFCASSRTGASTEAFFGQGTRLTVV.